This TCR beta chain was captured in a study of shared clonotypes between healthy human individuals. Turning to the study itself: Serving as donors were a couple of women and a few men, whose ages spanned 18 to 49. Study outcomes and limitations: In general, naive subsets displayed greater estimated richness than memory subsets did.

The CDR3 length is 14 residues. Trimming left V 11 bases short and J 5 bases short, with 19 bases between. Germline V lookup: CDR1 LNHNV, CDR2 YYDKDF (reference sequence). Details on this clone: The antigen remains undetermined.

Profiled with immunoSEQ multiplex PCR; TCRdb holds only in-frame clones, not every one. The profile shows roughly 700,000 clones, about 90% of them singletons. This sequence joins TRBV15 and TRBJ1-5, with D possibly matching TRBD1 (6 bases). This receptor was identified in a man aged 18 to 29 in good health. Some clones in this sample may be carry-over from other donors' samples. Source material: memory CD8+ T cells from PBMCs. Subset: CD45RO+ cells pooled with CCR7-negative TemRA cells. In nucleotides, the CDR3 is TGTGCCTCATCCGGACAGAGTTACGATCAGCCCCAGCATTTT. Protein product: CASSGQSYDQPQHF.